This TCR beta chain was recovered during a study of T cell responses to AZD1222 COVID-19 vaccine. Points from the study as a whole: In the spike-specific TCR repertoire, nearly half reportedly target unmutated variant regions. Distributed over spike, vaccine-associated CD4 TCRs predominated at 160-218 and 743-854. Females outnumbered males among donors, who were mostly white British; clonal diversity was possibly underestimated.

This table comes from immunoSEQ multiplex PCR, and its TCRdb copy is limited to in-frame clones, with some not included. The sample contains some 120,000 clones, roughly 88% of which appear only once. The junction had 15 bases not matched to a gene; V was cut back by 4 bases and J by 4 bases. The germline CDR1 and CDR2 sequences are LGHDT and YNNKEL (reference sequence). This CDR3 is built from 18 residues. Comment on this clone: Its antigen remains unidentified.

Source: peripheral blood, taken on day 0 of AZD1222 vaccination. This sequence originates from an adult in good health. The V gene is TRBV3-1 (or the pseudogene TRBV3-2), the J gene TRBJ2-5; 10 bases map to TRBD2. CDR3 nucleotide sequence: TGTGCCAGCAGCCTGGAGTGGGTAGCGGGGGGACGGGGAGAGACCCAGTACTTC. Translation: CASSLEWVAGGRGETQYF.